These 19 T cell receptor beta chains originate from one sample sequenced in a study of T cells in Graves' hyperthyroidism and ophthalmopathy. The TCR beta CDR3 regions underwent amplification using RNA transcripts as the source. With the HTBI primer set, the TCR CDR3 went through a first round of RT-PCR. Via MiXCR, TCRdb re-called the multiplex PCR reads, giving one row per CDR3 protein. Of about 290,000 distinct CDR3 sequences listed, roughly 19% are singletons. Sequenced: blood. The source is a man aged 45-65 years with Graves' ophthalmopathy.

The gene calls are TRBV6-1 and TRBJ2-5; the D gene is possibly TRBD1 (5 bases). Deletions cut 5 bases from V and 2 bases from J, with 12 bases between. The germline V gene encodes CDR1 MNHNS and CDR2 SASEGT. The CDR3 loop spans 14 amino acids. The CDR3 sequence: CASSTYRIQETQYF. CDR3 DNA sequence: TGTGCCAGCAGTACCTACAGGATACAAGAGACCCAGTACTTC.

This clonotype was observed a handful of times. This chain connects TRBV30 to TRBJ1-6; unclear D gene. Between the trimmed V and J ends, which lost 8 bases and 10 bases, there was a span of 27 bases. CDR1 GTSNPN and CDR2 SVGIG come from the germline V gene (reference sequence). CDR3 length equals 16 residues. CDR3 nucleotides: TGTGCCACGCGCTCCGCGCGAATCACGGGTTCCTCACCCCTCCACTTT. This encodes CATRSARITGSSPLHF.

This clonotype was observed at least ten times. The V call is TRBV2, the J call TRBJ1-5; maybe TRBD1 (5 bases). Germline values: CDR1 SNHLY, CDR2 FYNNEI. V was trimmed by 3 bases and J by 5 bases, leaving 14 bases between them. This CDR3 comprises 15 residues. In DNA form, the CDR3 reads TGTGCCAGCAGTGATACGGGACGGGGGGATCAGCCCCAGCATTTT. Amino acids: CASSDTGRGDQPQHF.

With respect to this clonotype: A read error is possible here, since a much larger clone lies one base away. The chain couples TRBV6-1 to TRBJ1-1; D is unresolved. Germline lookup yields CDR1 MNHNS and CDR2 SASEGT. The CDR3 has 16 amino acids. The CDR3 bases are TGTGCCAGCAGTCTAGCCGACATGCTTTTAAACACTGAAGCTCTCTTT. Its translation is CASSLADMLLNTEALF.

The CDR3 DNA reads as TGTGCTAGTGGTTTGGGGCTGAACAATGAGCAGTTCTTC. Protein sequence: CASGLGLNNEQFF. V gene TRBV12-5 combines with J gene TRBJ2-1, with unresolved D. Deletions cut 1 base from V and 5 bases from J, with 6 bases between. The germline CDR1 and CDR2 sequences are LGHNT and FRNRAP. The CDR3 covers 13 residues.

This clonotype was counted ten times or more. The chain uses TRBV20-1 and TRBJ1-6, with 7 bases identical to TRBD1. Germline V gene lookup returns CDR1 DFQATT and CDR2 SNEGSKA (reference sequence). After removal of 5 bases from V and 12 bases from J, the junction contained 13 bases not matched to a gene. The CDR3 is 14 amino acids. The CDR3 is CSAPTDRDGKPLHF. The CDR3 region has the DNA TGCAGTGCTCCGACTGACAGGGATGGCAAACCCCTCCACTTT.

This clonotype was detected many times. This CDR3 reads CASSLTFPGGANYGYTF. The CDR3 nucleotides read TGTGCCAGCAGTTTAACTTTCCCCGGGGGAGCTAACTATGGCTACACCTTC. The chain has TRBV27 and TRBJ1-2, with D tentatively TRBD1 (5 bases). V shed 2 bases and J shed 0 bases, with 16 bases lying between them. This CDR3 comprises 17 residues. Germline assignment: CDR1 MNHEY and CDR2 SMNVEV (reference sequence).

This clonotype was recorded many times. The V call is TRBV12-3 or TRBV12-4, the J call TRBJ2-7; tentatively, D is TRBD2 (7 bases). The CDR3 spans 14 residues. Trimming took 9 bases from V and 2 from J, leaving 17 bases between them. CDR3 amino acids: CASCIGRGPYEQYF. CDR3 DNA sequence: TGTGCCAGTTGCATTGGGCGGGGGCCCTACGAGCAGTACTTC.

The J gene is TRBJ2-7, the V gene TRBV5-1; possible D gene TRBD2, 6 bases. The CDR3 contains 15 residues. Per the germline V gene, CDR1 is SGHRS and CDR2 is YFSETQ. Between the trimmed V and J ends, which lost 4 bases and 2 bases, there was a span of 16 bases. CDR3 in DNA: TGCGCCAGCAGCCTGGAAAGCGGGTTTACCTACGAGCAGTACTTC. Amino acid sequence: CASSLESGFTYEQYF.

This clonotype was detected ten times or more. The chain employs TRBV20-1 and TRBJ2-7; 10 positions match TRBD2. CDR1 is DFQATT and CDR2 is SNEGSKA in the germline V gene (reference sequence). The CDR3 has 14 residues. Trimming at V came to 3 bases and at J to 4 bases, leaving 6 bases not matched to a gene. The CDR3 DNA sequence: TGCAGTGCTAGTCAGGGGACTAGCGCTTACGAGCAGTACTTC. Translated, it gives CSASQGTSAYEQYF.

This clonotype has more than one count but fewer than ten. V is TRBV27 and J is TRBJ1-2; D perhaps matches TRBD1 (6 bases). Germline values: CDR1 MNHEY, CDR2 SMNVEV (reference sequence). This CDR3 region has 13 residues. Trimming took off 5 bases at V and 8 bases at J, with 15 bases between the two ends. CDR3 nucleotide sequence: TGTGCCAGCAGTGAAACAGGGCGGAGCGGCTACACCTTC. Residues: CASSETGRSGYTF.

This rearrangement joins TRBV28 to TRBJ2-2; D may be TRBD2 (5 bases). The CDR3 runs to 15 residues. V was shortened by 6 bases and J by 1 base, with 12 bases between the two germline ends. Germline V gene sequence: CDR1 MDHEN, CDR2 SYDVKM. The CDR3 coding sequence is TGTGCCAGCAGCCCCGCGGGCATGAACACCGGGGAGCTGTTTTTT. Its protein is CASSPAGMNTGELFF.

This clonotype has a count of ten or more. This rearrangement joins TRBV2 to TRBJ2-7; D is ambiguous. Germline loops: CDR1 SNHLY, CDR2 FYNNEI. CDR3 length: 15 amino acids. Trimming stripped 3 bases from V and 0 bases from J, with 12 bases between. The CDR3 sequence is CASSDSPPSSYEQYF. CDR3 nucleotide sequence: TGTGCCAGCAGTGATTCGCCACCGAGCTCCTACGAGCAGTACTTC.

This clonotype was seen a single time. This chain links TRBV5-4 with TRBJ2-2; D possibly corresponds to TRBD1 (5 bases). The V and J ends lost 0 bases and 2 bases respectively, with 11 bases between them. Germline V gene sequence: CDR1 SGHNT, CDR2 YYREEE (reference sequence). This CDR3 has 16 residues. This CDR3 reads CASSLERQGNTGELFF. The CDR3 coding sequence is TGTGCCAGCAGCTTGGAAAGGCAGGGTAACACCGGGGAGCTGTTTTTT.

The chain links TRBV20-1 to TRBJ2-3; 14 bases map to TRBD2. V lost 6 bases, J lost 4 bases, and 15 bases stayed unmatched. The V gene's germline CDR1 is DFQATT and CDR2 SNEGSKA (reference sequence). The CDR3 is 18 residues long. This CDR3 is CSAQGLAGANPRADTQYF. CDR3 coding DNA: TGCAGTGCCCAGGGACTAGCGGGAGCTAATCCGAGAGCAGATACGCAGTATTTT.

This clonotype occurred a few times. V and J are TRBV5-1 and TRBJ2-5; no definite D call. With 0 bases removed from V and 0 bases from J, the gap between germline ends came to 9 bases. Germline V CDR1 and CDR2: SGHRS, YFSETQ. This CDR3 region has 15 residues. The CDR3: CASSLAGRHQETQYF. The CDR3 coding sequence is TGCGCCAGCAGCTTGGCCGGACGCCACCAAGAGACCCAGTACTTC.

This chain uses TRBV20-1 with TRBJ2-7; 9 bases line up with TRBD1. The CDR3 is 14 residues long. Unmatched junction bases numbered 10, after V lost 6 bases and J lost 4 bases. Germline loops: CDR1 DFQATT, CDR2 SNEGSKA (reference sequence). The CDR3 spells CSARTGELPYEQYF. For the CDR3, the DNA is TGCAGTGCACGGACAGGGGAACTTCCTTACGAGCAGTACTTC.

This clonotype was observed many times. The DNA for the CDR3 is TGTGCCAGTTGCCGGGACAGGAATGAAAAACTGTTTTTT. Amino acids: CASCRDRNEKLFF. The V call is TRBV2, the J call TRBJ1-4; 8 positions match TRBD1. The CDR3 spans 13 residues. Trimming removed 9 bases from V and 5 bases from J; junction bases left unmatched: 5. Germline lookup yields CDR1 SNHLY and CDR2 FYNNEI.

The rearrangement links TRBV7-2 to TRBJ2-7; no definite D call. CDR3 length: 14 amino acids. The germline V gene encodes CDR1 SGHTA and CDR2 FQGNSA. The germline V and J ends were trimmed by 1 base and 3 bases, with 10 bases remaining between them. The CDR3 spells CASSLDSGSYEQYF. The CDR3 bases are TGTGCCAGCAGCTTAGATTCGGGCAGCTACGAGCAGTACTTC.